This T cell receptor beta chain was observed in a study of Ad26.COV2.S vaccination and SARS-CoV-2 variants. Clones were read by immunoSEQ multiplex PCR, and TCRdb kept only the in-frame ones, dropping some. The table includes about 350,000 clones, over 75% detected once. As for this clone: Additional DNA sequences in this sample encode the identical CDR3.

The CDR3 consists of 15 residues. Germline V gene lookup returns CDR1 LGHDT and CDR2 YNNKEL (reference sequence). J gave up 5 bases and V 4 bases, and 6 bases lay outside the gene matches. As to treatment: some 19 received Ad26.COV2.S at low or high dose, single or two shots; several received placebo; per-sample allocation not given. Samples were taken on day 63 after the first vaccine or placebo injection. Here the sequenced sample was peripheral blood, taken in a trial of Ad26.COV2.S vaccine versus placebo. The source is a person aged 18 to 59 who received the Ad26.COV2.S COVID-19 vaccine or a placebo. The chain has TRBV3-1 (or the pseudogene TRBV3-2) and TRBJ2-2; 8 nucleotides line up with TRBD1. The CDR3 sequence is CASSLQGAGTGELFF. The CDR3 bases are TGTGCCAGCAGCCTTCAGGGGGCGGGAACCGGGGAGCTGTTTTTT.